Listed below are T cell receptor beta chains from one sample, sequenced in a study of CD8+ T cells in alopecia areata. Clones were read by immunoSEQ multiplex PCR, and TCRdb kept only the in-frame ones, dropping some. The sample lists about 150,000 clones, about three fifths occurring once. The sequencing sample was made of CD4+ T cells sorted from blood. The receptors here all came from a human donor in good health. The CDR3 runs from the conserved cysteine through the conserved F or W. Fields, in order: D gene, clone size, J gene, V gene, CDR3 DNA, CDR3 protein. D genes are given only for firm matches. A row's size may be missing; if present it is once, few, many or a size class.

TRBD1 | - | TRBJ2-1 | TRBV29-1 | TGCAGCGTTGCGCCGGGACAGGGGACGAATGGGCAGTTCTTC | CSVAPGQGTNGQFF
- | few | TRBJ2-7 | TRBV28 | TGTGCCAGCAGCTCTAGCTACGAGCAGTACTTC | CASSSSYEQYF
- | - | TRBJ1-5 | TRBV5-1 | TGCGCCAGCAGCTTAGGGCAGAGTAGCAATCAGCCCCAGCATTTT | CASSLGQSSNQPQHF
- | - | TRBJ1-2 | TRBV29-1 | TGCAGCGTTGACAGGGCCGATGGCTACACCTTC | CSVDRADGYTF
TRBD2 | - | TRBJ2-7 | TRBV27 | TGTGCCAGCAGCCCCGCCGGGACTAGCGGCCCCTACGAGCAGTACTTC | CASSPAGTSGPYEQYF
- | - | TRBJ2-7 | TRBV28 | TGTGCCAGCGCGGCGCAGGGCGGAACCTACGAGCAGTACTTC | CASAAQGGTYEQYF
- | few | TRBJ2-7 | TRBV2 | TGTGCCAGCAGCGCGACAGGTTCATTCTCCTACGAGCAGTACTTC | CASSATGSFSYEQYF
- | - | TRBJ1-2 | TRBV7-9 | TGTGCCAGCAGCTTGCCCTTAGCAGGGGTTGGCTACACCTTC | CASSLPLAGVGYTF
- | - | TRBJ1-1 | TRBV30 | TGTGCCTACAACGAACAGACACCGAACACTGAAGCTTTCTTT | CAYNEQTPNTEAFF
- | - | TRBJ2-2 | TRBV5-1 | TGCGCCAGCAGCGCATTGAACACCGGGGAGCTGTTTTTT | CASSALNTGELFF
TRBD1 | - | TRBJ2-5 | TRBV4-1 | TGCGCCAGCAGCCAAGGAAGGGGACAGGGGGTAGCAGAGACCCAGTACTTC | CASSQGRGQGVAETQYF
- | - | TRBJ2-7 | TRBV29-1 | TGCAGCGTTGACTGGGCAGGGAAACGGTACGAGCAGTACTTC | CSVDWAGKRYEQYF
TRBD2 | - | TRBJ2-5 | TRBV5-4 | TGTGCCAGCAGCTTCAGGCTAGCGGGGACGTACCAAGAGACCCAGTACTTC | CASSFRLAGTYQETQYF
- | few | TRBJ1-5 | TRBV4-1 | TGCGCCAGCAGCTCCAATTCGCAGGGGACCAATCAGCCCCAGCATTTT | CASSSNSQGTNQPQHF
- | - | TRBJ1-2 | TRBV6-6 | TGTGCCAGCAGTCTCACATCGCGGGGCCCGAAAGGCTACACCTTC | CASSLTSRGPKGYTF
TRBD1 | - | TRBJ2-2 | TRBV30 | TGTGCCTGGAGTGTAAGGGACAGGGACACCGGGGAGCTGTTTTTT | CAWSVRDRDTGELFF
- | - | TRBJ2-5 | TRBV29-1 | TGCAGCGGCGGACAAGAAGAGACCCAGTACTTC | CSGGQEETQYF
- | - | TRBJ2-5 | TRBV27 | TGTGCCAGCAGACCCGGACGGGTTGGGGAGACCCAGTACTTC | CASRPGRVGETQYF
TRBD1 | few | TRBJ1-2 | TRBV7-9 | TGTGCCAGCAGCTTGGACGGGACAGGGAATGGCTACACCTTC | CASSLDGTGNGYTF
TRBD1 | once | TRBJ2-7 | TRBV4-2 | TGTGCCAGTTCGCCGGGACAGGGTCTCTACGAGCAGTACTTC | CASSPGQGLYEQYF
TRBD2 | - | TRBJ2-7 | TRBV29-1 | TGCAGCGTTGCGGTGGCGGGAGCTGGCGAGCAGTACTTC | CSVAVAGAGEQYF
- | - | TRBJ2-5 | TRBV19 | TGTGCCAGTAGTACCGGACACGGGGAGACCCAGTACTTC | CASSTGHGETQYF
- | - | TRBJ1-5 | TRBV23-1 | TGCGCCAGCGGGCCCGCTGAGCCTCCCGGGAGCAATCAGCCCCAGCATTTT | CASGPAEPPGSNQPQHF
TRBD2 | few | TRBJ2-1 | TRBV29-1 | TGCAGCGTTATTGGGACTAGCGGGAGGAGTCGCTACAATGAGCAGTTCTTC | CSVIGTSGRSRYNEQFF
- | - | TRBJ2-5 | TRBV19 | TGTGCCAGTAGTAAGAACAGGGCGACCGAGACCCAGTACTTC | CASSKNRATETQYF
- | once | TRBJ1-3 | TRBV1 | TGCACCAGCAACCTTCGAACAGGGATCTCTGGAAACACCATATATTTT | CTSNLRTGISGNTIYF
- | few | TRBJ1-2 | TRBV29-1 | TGCAGCGTTGCGACACAAATTAACTATGGCTACACCTTC | CSVATQINYGYTF
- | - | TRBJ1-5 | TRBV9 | TGTGCCAGCAGCGCCGCCGGTGGAGATAGCAATCAGCCCCAGCATTTT | CASSAAGGDSNQPQHF
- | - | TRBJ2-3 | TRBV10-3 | TGTGCCATCAGTGAGTCAATGGAGGGGACGCAGTATTTT | CAISESMEGTQYF
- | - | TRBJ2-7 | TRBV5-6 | TGTGCCAGCAGAGGAACCTACGACAGCTACGAGCAGTACTTC | CASRGTYDSYEQYF
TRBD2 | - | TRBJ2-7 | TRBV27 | TGTGCCAGCAGTTTAACGTCCGGGACTAGCTCCTACGAGCAGTACTTC | CASSLTSGTSSYEQYF
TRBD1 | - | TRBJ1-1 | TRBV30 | TGTGCCTGGAGCTTGGGGACAGGGGGAGGGGCAGCTTTCTTT | CAWSLGTGGGAAFF
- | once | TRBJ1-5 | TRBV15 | TGTGCCACCAGCGTGAATCACAATCAGCCCCAGCATTTT | CATSVNHNQPQHF
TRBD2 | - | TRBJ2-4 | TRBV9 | TGTGCCAGCAGCGTCTCCCCGGGAGGGGTGGAAAACATTCAGTACTTC | CASSVSPGGVENIQYF
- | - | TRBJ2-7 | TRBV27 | TGTGCCAGCAGTTTGTCGGGGGCCAAGCAGTACTTC | CASSLSGAKQYF
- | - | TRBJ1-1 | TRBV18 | TGTGCCAGCTCACTCCAAGCCGTTCAGGGGAGGGCTGAAGCTTTCTTT | CASSLQAVQGRAEAFF
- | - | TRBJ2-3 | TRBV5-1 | TGCGCCAGCAGCTTGGGGAGGACCGCTGATACGCAGTATTTT | CASSLGRTADTQYF
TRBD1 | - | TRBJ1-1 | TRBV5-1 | TGCGCCAGCAGCTTGGGGGACAGGGGTATCACTGAAGCTTTCTTT | CASSLGDRGITEAFF
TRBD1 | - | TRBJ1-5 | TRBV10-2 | TGCGCCAGCAGTGAGTTCCTTGGGGACAGGGGGCAGCCCCAGCATTTT | CASSEFLGDRGQPQHF
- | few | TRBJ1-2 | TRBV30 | TGTGCCTGGAGGACTGACTTTAACTATGGCTACACCTTC | CAWRTDFNYGYTF
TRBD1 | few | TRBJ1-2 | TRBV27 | TGTGCCAGCAGTCTCCGGGACAGTGGATATGGCTACACCTTC | CASSLRDSGYGYTF
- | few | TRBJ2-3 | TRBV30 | TGTGCCTGGAGTACCTTGGGACATACGCAGTATTTT | CAWSTLGHTQYF
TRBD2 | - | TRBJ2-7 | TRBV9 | TGTGCCAGCAGCTTGACTAGCGGAGCGTACGAGCAGTACTTC | CASSLTSGAYEQYF
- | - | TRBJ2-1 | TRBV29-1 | TGCAGCGTCAACCGGGATTCTTACAATGAGCAGTTCTTC | CSVNRDSYNEQFF
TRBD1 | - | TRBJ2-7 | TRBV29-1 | TGCAGCGTGAAGGACAGGAACCTAGAAGAGCAGTACTTC | CSVKDRNLEEQYF
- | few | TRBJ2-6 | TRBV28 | TGTGCCAGCACCCGAAGGGGGGCTGGGGCCAACGTCCTGACTTTC | CASTRRGAGANVLTF
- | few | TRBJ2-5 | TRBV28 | TGTGCCAGCAGTGGCGGCACAGAGACCCAGTACTTC | CASSGGTETQYF
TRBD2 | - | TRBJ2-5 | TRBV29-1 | TGCAGCGTTGAACTCCGACTAGCCCGGGAGACCCAGTACTTC | CSVELRLARETQYF
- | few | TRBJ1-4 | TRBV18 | TGTGCCAGCTCGCCGGGGGCGCTGGATAATGAAAAACTGTTTTTT | CASSPGALDNEKLFF
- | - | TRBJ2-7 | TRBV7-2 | TGTGCCAGCAGCTTAGACGGGTTCTCCTACGAGCAGTACTTC | CASSLDGFSYEQYF
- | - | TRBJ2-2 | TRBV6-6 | TGTGCCAGCAGTTACCCCCAGCTCGGGGAGCTGTTTTTT | CASSYPQLGELFF
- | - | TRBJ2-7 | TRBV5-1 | TGCGCCAGCATGAGGGGCTTTGGCGACGAGCAGTACTTC | CASMRGFGDEQYF
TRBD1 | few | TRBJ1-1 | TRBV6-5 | TGTGCCAGCACTAAATACGACAGGGGGCAAGATGAAGCTTTCTTT | CASTKYDRGQDEAFF
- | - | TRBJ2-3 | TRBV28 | TGTGCCAGCAGTGGGAGCACAGATACGCAGTATTTT | CASSGSTDTQYF
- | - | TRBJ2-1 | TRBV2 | TGTGCCAGCGGGCAGGGAAATAACAATGAGCAGTTCTTC | CASGQGNNNEQFF